A selection of T cell receptor beta chains follows, all from one sample in a study of T cells in Graves' hyperthyroidism and ophthalmopathy. TCRdb recomputed calls from the multiplex PCR reads with MiXCR, one row per CDR3 protein. The sample has 540,000 or so distinct CDR3 sequences, more than 45% seen once. Sequenced: peripheral blood or thyroid tissue (not recorded which). These receptors were taken from an adult woman with Graves' disease, either hyperthyroidism or ophthalmopathy (not recorded which). CDR3s include the opening cysteine and the closing phenylalanine or tryptophan. The order of the fields is clone size, V gene, D gene, J gene, CDR3 protein. The D gene is left open where the match is weak. Some rows mark clone size as missing; the rest say once, few, many or name a class of expanded clone.

size: few
V: TRBV5-1
D: NA
J: TRBJ1-3
CDR3: CASSLMPQGTGNTIYF

size: NA
V: TRBV15
D: NA
J: TRBJ1-1
CDR3: CAAREIEAFF

size: NA
V: TRBV19
D: TRBD1
J: TRBJ2-7
CDR3: CASSPRTGGLHEQYF

size: NA
V: TRBV10-2
D: NA
J: TRBJ2-7
CDR3: CASSERDGPYEQYF

size: many
V: TRBV5-1
D: TRBD2
J: TRBJ2-3
CDR3: CASSAGTSGITDTQYF

size: many
V: TRBV6-1
D: NA
J: TRBJ1-2
CDR3: CASSQIGLADGYTF

size: many
V: TRBV6-5
D: NA
J: TRBJ1-6
CDR3: CASSYVERSSPLHF

size: NA
V: TRBV20-1
D: TRBD2
J: TRBJ2-5
CDR3: CSALTGTSGETQYF

size: once
V: TRBV2
D: TRBD1
J: TRBJ2-2
CDR3: CASTLPRDRFITGELFF

size: many
V: TRBV9
D: NA
J: TRBJ2-5
CDR3: CASSVGVRGTQETQYF

size: many
V: TRBV25-1
D: NA
J: TRBJ1-1
CDR3: CASSIEGSATEAFF

size: NA
V: TRBV24-1
D: NA
J: TRBJ2-5
CDR3: CATSPGFQETQYF

size: many
V: TRBV20-1
D: NA
J: TRBJ1-3
CDR3: CSARPYSGNTIYF

size: many
V: TRBV5-1
D: TRBD1
J: TRBJ1-2
CDR3: CASSRPDRGHGYTF

size: many
V: TRBV3-1
D: NA
J: TRBJ1-1
CDR3: CASSRRDVDTEAFF

size: many
V: TRBV7-2
D: NA
J: TRBJ1-4
CDR3: CASSLAPRGLKLFF

size: many
V: TRBV29-1
D: NA
J: TRBJ1-1
CDR3: CSGDRTTEAFF

size: NA
V: TRBV19
D: NA
J: TRBJ1-5
CDR3: CASSLGRWETQHF

size: few
V: TRBV20-1
D: NA
J: TRBJ2-5
CDR3: CSSPRIEGETQYF

size: once
V: TRBV14
D: NA
J: TRBJ2-7
CDR3: CASSILQGTHEQYF

size: many
V: TRBV29-1
D: NA
J: TRBJ1-2
CDR3: CSVARGAVGYTF

size: NA
V: TRBV2
D: NA
J: TRBJ2-1
CDR3: CASGLQGYNEQFF

size: many
V: TRBV27
D: NA
J: TRBJ2-7
CDR3: CASSLMPAYEQYF

size: NA
V: TRBV20-1
D: NA
J: TRBJ2-7
CDR3: CSAVGQGPSEQYF

size: NA
V: TRBV20-1
D: TRBD1
J: TRBJ1-1
CDR3: CSARVGTGNEAFF

size: many
V: TRBV20-1
D: TRBD1
J: TRBJ1-1
CDR3: CSARVPPGQGKAFF

size: NA
V: TRBV29-1
D: NA
J: TRBJ1-5
CDR3: CSVEQETQHF

size: few
V: TRBV28
D: NA
J: TRBJ1-1
CDR3: CASSLLGQWERTEAFF

size: NA
V: TRBV5-1
D: NA
J: TRBJ1-2
CDR3: CASSLAKGSGYGYTF

size: NA
V: TRBV2
D: NA
J: TRBJ1-4
CDR3: CASSTGWRTGGYEKLFF

size: many
V: TRBV6-5
D: NA
J: TRBJ1-1
CDR3: CATTRGENTEAFF

size: NA
V: TRBV5-1
D: NA
J: TRBJ1-1
CDR3: CASSSSGPGAEAFF